This entry lists 3 T cell receptor beta chains sequenced from one sample in a study of shared T cell receptors in the human thymus. Here immunoSEQ multiplex PCR was the method, and the copy in TCRdb shows in-frame clones only, minus some. The sample has some 660,000 clones; about 90% are singletons. This same sample was also taken into another study, of human thymus T cells.

The material sequenced was thymocytes. The receptors were sampled from a boy in the first two years of life with a congenital heart defect.

The chain carries TRBV6-1 and TRBJ1-1; D is possibly TRBD1 (6 bases). Germline CDR1 is MNHNS and CDR2 is SASEGT. V was shortened by 2 bases and J by 0 bases, with 10 bases between the two germline ends. The CDR3 has 15 residues. CDR3 DNA: TGTGCCAGCAGTGAATCCCAGGGGATGAACACTGAAGCTTTCTTT. This codes for CASSESQGMNTEAFF.

Turning to this clone: This same CDR3 is encoded by further DNA sequences in the sample. This chain links TRBV4-3 with TRBJ2-2; D is unclear. V was cut by 1 base and J by 7 bases, with 7 bases left in between. The CDR3 covers 13 residues. The germline gives CDR1 LGHNA, CDR2 YSLEER. The CDR3: CASSQGFVGELFF. The CDR3 bases are TGCGCCAGCAGCCAAGGTTTCGTCGGGGAGCTGTTTTTT.

The genes are TRBV19 and TRBJ1-5; 7 positions agree with TRBD1. The CDR3 totals 16 residues. J gave up 7 bases and V 5 bases, and 14 bases lay outside the gene matches. Germline CDR1 LNHDA, CDR2 SQIVND (reference sequence). The CDR3 reads CASSPNARDSNQPQHF. In DNA form, the CDR3 reads TGTGCCAGTAGTCCTAACGCCCGGGACAGTAACCAGCCCCAGCATTTT.